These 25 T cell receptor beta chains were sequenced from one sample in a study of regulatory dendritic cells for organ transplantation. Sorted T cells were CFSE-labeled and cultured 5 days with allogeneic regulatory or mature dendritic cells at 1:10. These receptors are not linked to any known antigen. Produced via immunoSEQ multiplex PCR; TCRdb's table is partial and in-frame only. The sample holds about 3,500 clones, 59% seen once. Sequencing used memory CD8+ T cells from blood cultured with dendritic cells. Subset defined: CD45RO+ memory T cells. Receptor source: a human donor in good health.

CDR3 sequence (DNA): TGTGCCAGCAGCAATATCGGACTCGCGAACACCGGGGAGCTGTTTTTT. Translation: CASSNIGLANTGELFF. The chain joins TRBV21-1 to TRBJ2-2; TRBD2, the table's D call, was not compared with the DNA. TRBV21-1 is tagged as a pseudogene. The CDR3 runs 16 residues.

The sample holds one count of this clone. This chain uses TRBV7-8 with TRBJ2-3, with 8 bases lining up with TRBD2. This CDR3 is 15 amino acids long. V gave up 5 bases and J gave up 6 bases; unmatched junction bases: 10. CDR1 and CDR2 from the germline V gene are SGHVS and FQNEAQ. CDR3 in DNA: TGTGCCAGCAGCCGCACGGGGGGGCCCGGGGATACGCAGTATTTT. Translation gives CASSRTGGPGDTQYF.

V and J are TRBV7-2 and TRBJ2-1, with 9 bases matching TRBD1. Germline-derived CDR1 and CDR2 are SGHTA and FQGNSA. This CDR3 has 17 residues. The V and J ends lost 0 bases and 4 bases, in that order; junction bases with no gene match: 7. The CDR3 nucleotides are TGTGCCAGCAGCTTAGCCGCCTCGGACAGGGGATACAATGAGCAGTTCTTC. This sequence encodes CASSLAASDRGYNEQFF.

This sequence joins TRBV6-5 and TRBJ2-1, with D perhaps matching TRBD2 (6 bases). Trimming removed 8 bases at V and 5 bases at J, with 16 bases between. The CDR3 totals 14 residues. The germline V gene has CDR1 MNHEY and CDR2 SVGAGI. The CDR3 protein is CASRRTGRNNEQFF. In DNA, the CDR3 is TGTGCCAGCCGGCGAACGGGGAGGAACAATGAGCAGTTCTTC.

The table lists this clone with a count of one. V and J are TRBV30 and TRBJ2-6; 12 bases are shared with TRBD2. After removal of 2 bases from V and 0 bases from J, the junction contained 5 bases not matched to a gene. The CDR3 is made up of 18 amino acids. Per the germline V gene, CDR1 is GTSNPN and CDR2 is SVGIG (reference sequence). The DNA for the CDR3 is TGTGCCTGGAGTCCCCCTAGCGGGGGGGCCTCTGGGGCCAACGTCCTGACTTTC. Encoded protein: CAWSPPSGGASGANVLTF.

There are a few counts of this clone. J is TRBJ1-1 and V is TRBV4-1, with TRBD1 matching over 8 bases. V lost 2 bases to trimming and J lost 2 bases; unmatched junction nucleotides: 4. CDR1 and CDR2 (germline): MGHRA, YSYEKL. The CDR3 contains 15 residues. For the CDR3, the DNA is TGCGCCAGCAGCCAACCGGGACAGGTCAACACTGAAGCTTTCTTT. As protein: CASSQPGQVNTEAFF.

Here the CDR3 reads CSVPRGGELFF. The CDR3 coding sequence is TGCAGTGTCCCCCGGGGCGGGGAGCTGTTTTTT. This sequence joins TRBV20-1 and TRBJ2-2; possible D gene TRBD2, 5 bases. Looked up from germline, CDR1 is DFQATT and CDR2 is SNEGSKA (reference sequence). V was clipped by 7 bases and J by 7 bases, with 10 bases between them. This CDR3 is built from 11 residues.

CDR3 in amino acids: CASSYLGRSNQPQHF. The CDR3 DNA reads TGTGCCAGCAGTTACTTGGGGCGTAGCAATCAGCCCCAGCATTTT. The chain links TRBV6-5 to TRBJ1-5, with D tentatively TRBD1 (5 bases). CDR1 is MNHEY, CDR2 SVGAGI, per germline. The V end was cut by 1 base, the J end by 0 bases, with 7 bases between. This CDR3 region has 15 residues.

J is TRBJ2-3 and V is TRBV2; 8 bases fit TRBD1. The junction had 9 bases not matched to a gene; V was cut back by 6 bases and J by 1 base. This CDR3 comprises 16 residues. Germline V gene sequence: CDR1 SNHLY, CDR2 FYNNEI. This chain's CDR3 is CASSGTGGRGTDTQYF. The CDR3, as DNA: TGTGCCAGCAGCGGCACAGGGGGACGTGGCACAGATACGCAGTATTTT.

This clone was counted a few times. This chain's CDR3 is CASSVGGSNEQFF. CDR3 nucleotide sequence: TGTGCCAGCAGCGTAGGAGGGTCCAATGAGCAGTTCTTC. The chain recombines TRBV9 with TRBJ2-1; a possible D gene is TRBD2 (5 bases). Trimming pared 0 bases from V and 6 bases from J, leaving 7 bases between. CDR1 and CDR2 from the germline V gene are SGDLS and YYNGEE. This CDR3 spans 13 amino acids.

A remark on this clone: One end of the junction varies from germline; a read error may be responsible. This CDR3 reads CASSQLAGGGNEQFF. The CDR3, as DNA: TGCGCCAGCAGCCAACTAGCGGGGGGCGGGAATGAGCAGTTCTTC. V gene TRBV11-2 combines with J gene TRBJ2-1, with 12 bases identical to TRBD2. CDR1 SGHAT and CDR2 FQNNGV come from the germline V gene. The CDR3 has 15 amino acids.

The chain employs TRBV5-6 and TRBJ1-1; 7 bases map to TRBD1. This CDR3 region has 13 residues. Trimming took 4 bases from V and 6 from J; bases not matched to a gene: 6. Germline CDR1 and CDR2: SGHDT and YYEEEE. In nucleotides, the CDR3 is TGTGCCAGCAGCCCCGGGACAGTCTCTGAAGCTTTCTTT. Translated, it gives CASSPGTVSEAFF. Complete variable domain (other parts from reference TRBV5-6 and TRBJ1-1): DAGVTQSPTHLIKTRGQQVTLRCSPKSGHDTVSWYQQALGQGPQFIFQYYEEEERQRGNFPDRFSGHQFPNYSSELNVNALLLGDSALYLCASSPGTVSEAFFGQGTRLTVV.

As DNA, the CDR3 is TGCGCCAGCAGCCAAGTAGCAGGGTCCACTGAAGCTTTCTTT. This sequence encodes CASSQVAGSTEAFF. This sequence joins TRBV4-1 and TRBJ1-1, with D perhaps matching TRBD1 (5 bases). Trimming removed 1 base from V and 4 bases from J, with 10 bases in between. The CDR3 covers 14 residues. Germline CDR1 and CDR2: MGHRA and YSYEKL.

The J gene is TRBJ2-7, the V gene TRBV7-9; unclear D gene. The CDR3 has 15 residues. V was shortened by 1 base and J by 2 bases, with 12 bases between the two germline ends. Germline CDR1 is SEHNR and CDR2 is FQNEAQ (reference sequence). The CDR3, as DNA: TGTGCCAGCAGCTTAGGGCAGGTTCATACCTACGAGCAGTACTTC. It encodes CASSLGQVHTYEQYF.

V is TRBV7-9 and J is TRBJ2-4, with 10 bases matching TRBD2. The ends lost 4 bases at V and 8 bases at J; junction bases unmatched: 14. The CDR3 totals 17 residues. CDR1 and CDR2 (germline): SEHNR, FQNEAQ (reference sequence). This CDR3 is CASSSRLAGVLSDIQYF. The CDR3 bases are TGTGCCAGCAGCTCCAGACTAGCGGGTGTACTCTCGGACATTCAGTACTTC.

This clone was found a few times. CDR3 nucleotides: TGTGCCAGCAGCTTACGGGAGACAGGGGGAGGGACTGAAGCTTTCTTT. It encodes CASSLRETGGGTEAFF. The chain couples TRBV7-9 to TRBJ1-1; TRBD1 matches 9 bases. Germline V lookup: CDR1 SEHNR, CDR2 FQNEAQ (reference sequence). Losses at the gene ends were 2 bases for V and 5 bases for J; bases not matched to a gene: 9. The CDR3 runs 16 residues. The variable domain in full, completed from reference TRBV7-9 and TRBJ1-1, reads DTGVSQNPRHKITKRGQNVTFRCDPISEHNRLYWYRQTLGQGPEFLTYFQNEAQLEKSRLLSDRFSAERPKGSFSTLEIQRTEQGDSAMYLCASSLRETGGGTEAFFGQGTRLTVV.

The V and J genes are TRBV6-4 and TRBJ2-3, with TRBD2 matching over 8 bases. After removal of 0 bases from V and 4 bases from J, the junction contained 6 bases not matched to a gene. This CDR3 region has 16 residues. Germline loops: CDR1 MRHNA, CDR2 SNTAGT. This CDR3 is CASSDSDSGGSDTQYF. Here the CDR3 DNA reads TGTGCCAGCAGTGACTCGGACAGCGGGGGATCAGATACGCAGTATTTT.

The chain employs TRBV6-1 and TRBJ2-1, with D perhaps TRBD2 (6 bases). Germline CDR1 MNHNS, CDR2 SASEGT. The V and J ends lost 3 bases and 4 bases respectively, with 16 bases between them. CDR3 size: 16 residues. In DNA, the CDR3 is TGTGCCAGCAGTGAGCGAGGGTTGGGAGGTTACAATGAGCAGTTCTTC. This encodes CASSERGLGGYNEQFF.

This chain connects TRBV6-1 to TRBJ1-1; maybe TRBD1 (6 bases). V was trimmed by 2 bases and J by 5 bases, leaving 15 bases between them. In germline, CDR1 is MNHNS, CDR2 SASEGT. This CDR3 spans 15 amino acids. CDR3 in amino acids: CASSEFRGAETEAFF. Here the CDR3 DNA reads TGTGCCAGCAGTGAATTTCGGGGGGCTGAGACTGAAGCTTTCTTT.

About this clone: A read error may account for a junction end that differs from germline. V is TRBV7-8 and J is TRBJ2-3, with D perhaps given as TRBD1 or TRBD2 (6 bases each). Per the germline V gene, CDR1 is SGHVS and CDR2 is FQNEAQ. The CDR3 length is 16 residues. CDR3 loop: CASSVAAQQGRPTQYF. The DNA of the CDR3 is TGTGCCAGCAGCGTAGCGGCCCAGCAGGGGCGGCCTACGCAGTATTTT.

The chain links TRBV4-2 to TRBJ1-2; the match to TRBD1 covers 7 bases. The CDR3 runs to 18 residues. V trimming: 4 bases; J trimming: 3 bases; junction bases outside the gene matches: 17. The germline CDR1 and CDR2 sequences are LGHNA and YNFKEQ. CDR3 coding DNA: TGTGCCAGCAGCCCAACTGACAGGGCGGCCCGGTGGGACTATGGCTACACCTTC. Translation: CASSPTDRAARWDYGYTF.

The chain's CDR3 is CASSPAMTGIPGANVLTF. CDR3 nucleotides: TGTGCCAGCTCTCCTGCGATGACAGGGATCCCTGGGGCCAACGTCCTGACTTTC. The gene calls are TRBV5-6 and TRBJ2-6, with 7 positions matching TRBD1. Germline CDR1 and CDR2: SGHDT and YYEEEE. With V trimmed by 7 bases and J by 2 bases, 15 bases remained unmatched. This CDR3 has 18 amino acids.

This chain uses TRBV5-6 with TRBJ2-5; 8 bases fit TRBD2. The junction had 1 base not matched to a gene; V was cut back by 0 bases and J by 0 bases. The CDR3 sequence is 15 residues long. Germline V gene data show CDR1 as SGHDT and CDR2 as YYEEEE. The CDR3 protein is CASSLGGGYQETQYF. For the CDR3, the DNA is TGTGCCAGCAGCTTGGGCGGGGGGTACCAAGAGACCCAGTACTTC.

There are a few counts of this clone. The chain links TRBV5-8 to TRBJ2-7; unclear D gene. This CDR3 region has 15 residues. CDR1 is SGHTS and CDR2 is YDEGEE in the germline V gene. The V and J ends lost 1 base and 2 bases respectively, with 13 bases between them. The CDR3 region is CASSLFQVSPYEQYF. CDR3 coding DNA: TGTGCCAGCAGCTTGTTTCAGGTCTCCCCCTACGAGCAGTACTTC.

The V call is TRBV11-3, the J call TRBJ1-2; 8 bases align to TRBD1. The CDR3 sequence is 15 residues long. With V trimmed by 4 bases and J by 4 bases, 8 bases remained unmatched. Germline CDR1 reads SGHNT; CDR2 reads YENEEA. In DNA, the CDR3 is TGTGCCAGCAGCTCTTGGACAGGGCCAATCTATGGCTACACCTTC. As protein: CASSSWTGPIYGYTF. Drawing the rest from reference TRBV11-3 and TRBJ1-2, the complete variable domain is EAGVVQSPRYKIIEKKQPVAFWCNPISGHNTLYWYLQNLGQGPELLIRYENEEAVDDSQLPKDRFSAERLKGVDSTLKIQPAELGDSAVYLCASSSWTGPIYGYTFGSGTRLTVV.